This T cell receptor (beta chain) originates from a study of control samples from healthy donors and cancer patients. V dropped 6 bases and J dropped 2 bases, with 14 bases sitting between them. This CDR3 has 14 residues. Per the germline V gene, CDR1 is MNHEY and CDR2 is SVGAGI. Assay used: immunoSEQ multiplex PCR; TCRdb lists only in-frame clones, some missing. Here the sample spans about 160,000 clones, 95% to 96% being singletons. The sequenced material came from blood. The clonotype was recovered from a woman aged 25-40 years in good health. V gene TRBV6-5 combines with J gene TRBJ2-7; D uncertain. Written as DNA, the CDR3 is TGTGCCAGCAGCCAATTTGGCCCAACCTACGAGCAGTACTTC. Translated, it gives CASSQFGPTYEQYF.